This T cell receptor (beta chain) was observed in a study of OX40 agonist ivuxolimab in advanced cancers. In the study overall: All patients had ivuxolimab intravenously every 2 weeks at 0.01 to 10 mg/kg. Study-level points and caveats: Clonal expansion among partial responders at 0.1-3.0 mg/kg ranked near the lowest. CD4+ T cells averaged fewer expanded clones than CD8+ T cells.

To note about this clone: Its antigen is as yet unknown.

Autoimmune disease history or systemic immunosuppression disqualified patients. Germline assignment: CDR1 SGHTA and CDR2 FQGTGA. The CDR3 length is 13 residues. The germline V and J ends were trimmed by 0 bases and 5 bases, with 4 bases remaining between them. Sequencing was performed with immunoSEQ multiplex PCR; in TCRdb, only in-frame clones are kept and a portion is missing. Of 30,000 to 45,000 clones listed, approximately 90% were seen once; the top ten hold roughly 13%. The TCR was taken from an adult with an advanced solid tumor such as melanoma, head and neck, liver or kidney cancer. The chain carries TRBV7-3 and TRBJ2-2; D is unclear. The input for sequencing was CD4+ or CD8+ T cells sorted from blood, taken in a trial of the OX40 agonist ivuxolimab. The CDR3 bases are TGTGCCAGCAGCTTAACGGGGACCGGGGAGCTGTTTTTT. Residues: CASSLTGTGELFF.